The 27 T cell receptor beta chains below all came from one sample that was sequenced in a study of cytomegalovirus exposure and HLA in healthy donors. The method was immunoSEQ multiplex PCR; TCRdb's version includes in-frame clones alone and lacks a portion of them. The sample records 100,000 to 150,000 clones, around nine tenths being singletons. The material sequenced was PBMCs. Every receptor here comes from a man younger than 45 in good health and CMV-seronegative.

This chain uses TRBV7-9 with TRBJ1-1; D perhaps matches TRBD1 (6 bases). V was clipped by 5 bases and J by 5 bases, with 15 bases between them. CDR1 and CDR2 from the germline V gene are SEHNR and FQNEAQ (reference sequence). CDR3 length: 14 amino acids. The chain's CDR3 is CASSHRDNSTEAFF. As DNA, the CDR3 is TGTGCCAGCAGCCACCGGGACAACTCGACTGAAGCTTTCTTT.

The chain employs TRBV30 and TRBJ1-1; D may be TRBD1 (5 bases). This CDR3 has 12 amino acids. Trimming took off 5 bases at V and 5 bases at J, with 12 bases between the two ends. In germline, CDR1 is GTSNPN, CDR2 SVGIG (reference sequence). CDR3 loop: CAWVEGETEAFF. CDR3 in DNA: TGTGCCTGGGTCGAAGGGGAAACTGAAGCTTTCTTT.

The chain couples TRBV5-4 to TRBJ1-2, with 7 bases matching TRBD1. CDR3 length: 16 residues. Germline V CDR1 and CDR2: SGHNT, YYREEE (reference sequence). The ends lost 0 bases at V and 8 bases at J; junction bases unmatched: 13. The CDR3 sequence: CASSLGGNRGRSGYTF. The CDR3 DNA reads TGTGCCAGCAGCTTGGGGGGTAACAGGGGCCGCTCGGGCTACACCTTC.

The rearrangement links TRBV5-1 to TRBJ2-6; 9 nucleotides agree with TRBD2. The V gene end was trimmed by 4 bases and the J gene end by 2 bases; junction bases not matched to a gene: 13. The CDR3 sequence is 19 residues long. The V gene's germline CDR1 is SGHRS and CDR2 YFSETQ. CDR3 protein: CASSPAVAGGPAGANVLTF. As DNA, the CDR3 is TGCGCCAGCAGCCCCGCCGTCGCGGGAGGGCCTGCTGGGGCCAACGTCCTGACTTTC.

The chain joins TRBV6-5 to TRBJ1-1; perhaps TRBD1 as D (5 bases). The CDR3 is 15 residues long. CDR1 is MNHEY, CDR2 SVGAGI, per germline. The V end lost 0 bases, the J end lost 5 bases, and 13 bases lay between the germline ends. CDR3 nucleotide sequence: TGTGCCAGCAGTTACTCACAGGCGGTGCGGACTGAAGCTTTCTTT. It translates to CASSYSQAVRTEAFF.

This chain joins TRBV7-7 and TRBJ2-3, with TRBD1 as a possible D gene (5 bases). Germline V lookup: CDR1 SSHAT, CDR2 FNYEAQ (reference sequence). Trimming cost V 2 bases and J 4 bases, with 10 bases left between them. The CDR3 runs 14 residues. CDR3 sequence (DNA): TGTGCCAGCAGCTTAAGGGGTGACGCAGATACGCAGTATTTT. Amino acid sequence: CASSLRGDADTQYF.

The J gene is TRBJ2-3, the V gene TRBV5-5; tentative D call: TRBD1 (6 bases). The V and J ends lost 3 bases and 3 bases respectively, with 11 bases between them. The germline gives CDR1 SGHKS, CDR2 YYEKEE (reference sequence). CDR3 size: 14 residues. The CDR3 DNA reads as TGTGCCAGCAGCTCAGACAGGCTAACAGATACGCAGTATTTT. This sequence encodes CASSSDRLTDTQYF.

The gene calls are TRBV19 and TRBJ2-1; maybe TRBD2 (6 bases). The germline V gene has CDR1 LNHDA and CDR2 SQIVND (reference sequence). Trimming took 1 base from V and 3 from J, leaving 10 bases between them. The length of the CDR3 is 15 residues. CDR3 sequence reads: CASSIGGGIYNEQFF. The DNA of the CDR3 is TGTGCCAGTAGTATAGGAGGAGGGATCTACAATGAGCAGTTCTTC. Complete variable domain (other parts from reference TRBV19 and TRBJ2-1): DGGITQSPKYLFRKEGQNVTLSCEQNLNHDAMYWYRQDPGQGLRLIYYSQIVNDFQKGDIAEGYSVSREKKESFPLTVTSAQKNPTAFYLCASSIGGGIYNEQFFGPGTRLTVL.

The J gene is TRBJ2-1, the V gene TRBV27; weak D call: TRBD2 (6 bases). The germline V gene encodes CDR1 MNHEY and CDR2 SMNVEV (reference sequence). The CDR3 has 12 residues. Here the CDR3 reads CSGGISYNEQFF. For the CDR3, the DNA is TGTTCCGGAGGGATCTCCTACAATGAGCAGTTCTTC.

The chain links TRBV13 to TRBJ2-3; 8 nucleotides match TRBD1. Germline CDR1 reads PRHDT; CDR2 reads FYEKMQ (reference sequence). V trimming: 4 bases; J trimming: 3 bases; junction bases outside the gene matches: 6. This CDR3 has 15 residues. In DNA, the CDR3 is TGTGCCAGCAGCTCCGACAGGGGTTTGACAGATACGCAGTATTTT. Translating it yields CASSSDRGLTDTQYF.

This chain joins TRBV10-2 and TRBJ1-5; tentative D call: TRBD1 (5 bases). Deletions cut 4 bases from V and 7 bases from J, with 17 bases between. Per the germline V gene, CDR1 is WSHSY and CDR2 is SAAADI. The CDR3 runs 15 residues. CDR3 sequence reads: CASSGDFSSWQPQHF. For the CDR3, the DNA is TGCGCCAGCAGTGGGGACTTTAGCTCGTGGCAGCCCCAGCATTTT.

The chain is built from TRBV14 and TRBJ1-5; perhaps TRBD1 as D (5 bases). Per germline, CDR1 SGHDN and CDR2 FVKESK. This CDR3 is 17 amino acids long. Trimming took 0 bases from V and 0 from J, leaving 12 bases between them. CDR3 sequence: CASSQEDGAVSNQPQHF. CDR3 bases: TGTGCCAGCAGCCAAGAGGATGGGGCGGTTAGCAATCAGCCCCAGCATTTT.

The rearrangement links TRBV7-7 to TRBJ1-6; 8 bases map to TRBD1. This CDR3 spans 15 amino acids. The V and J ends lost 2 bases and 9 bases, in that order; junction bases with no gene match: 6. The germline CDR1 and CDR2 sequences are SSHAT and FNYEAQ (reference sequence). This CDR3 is CASSLSPDRGSPLHF. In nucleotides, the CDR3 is TGTGCCAGCAGCTTATCGCCCGACAGGGGTTCACCCCTCCACTTT.

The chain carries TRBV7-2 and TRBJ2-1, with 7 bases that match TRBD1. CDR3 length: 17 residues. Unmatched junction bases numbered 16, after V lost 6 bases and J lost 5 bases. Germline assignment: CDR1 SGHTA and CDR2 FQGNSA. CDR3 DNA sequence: TGTGCCAGCAGATTGAGAAAACCGGGACAGACCAACAATGAGCAGTTCTTC. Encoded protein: CASRLRKPGQTNNEQFF.

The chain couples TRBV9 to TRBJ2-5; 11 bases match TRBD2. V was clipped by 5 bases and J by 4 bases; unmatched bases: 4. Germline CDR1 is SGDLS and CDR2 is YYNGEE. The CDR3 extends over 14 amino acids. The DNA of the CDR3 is TGTGCCAGCAGTCCCGGGACTAGCGGAGAGACCCAGTACTTC. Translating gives CASSPGTSGETQYF.

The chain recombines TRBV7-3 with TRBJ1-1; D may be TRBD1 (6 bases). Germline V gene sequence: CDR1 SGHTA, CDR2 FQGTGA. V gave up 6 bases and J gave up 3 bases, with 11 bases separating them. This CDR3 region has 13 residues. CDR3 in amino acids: CASSYREYTEAFF. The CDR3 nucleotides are TGTGCCAGCAGTTACAGGGAATACACTGAAGCTTTCTTT.

This chain's CDR3 is CASSEYGGKKGAQYF. The DNA of the CDR3 is TGTGCCAGCAGTGAATATGGCGGGAAAAAAGGGGCGCAGTATTTT. The chain is built from TRBV6-1 and TRBJ2-3; D is possibly TRBD2 (6 bases). V lost 2 bases and J lost 10, with 19 bases in between. From germline, CDR1 is MNHNS and CDR2 SASEGT. The CDR3 is 15 residues long.

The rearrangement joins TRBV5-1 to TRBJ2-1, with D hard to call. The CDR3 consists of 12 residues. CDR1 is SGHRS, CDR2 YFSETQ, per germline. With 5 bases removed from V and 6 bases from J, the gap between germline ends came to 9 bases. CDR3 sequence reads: CASRHTFNEQFF. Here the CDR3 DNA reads TGCGCCAGCAGGCACACCTTCAATGAGCAGTTCTTC.

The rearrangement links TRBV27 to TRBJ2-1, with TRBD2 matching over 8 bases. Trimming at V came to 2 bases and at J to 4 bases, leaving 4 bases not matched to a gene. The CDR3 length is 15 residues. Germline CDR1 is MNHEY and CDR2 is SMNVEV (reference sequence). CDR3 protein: CASSLGGLVYNEQFF. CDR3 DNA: TGTGCCAGCAGTTTAGGGGGACTAGTATACAATGAGCAGTTCTTC.

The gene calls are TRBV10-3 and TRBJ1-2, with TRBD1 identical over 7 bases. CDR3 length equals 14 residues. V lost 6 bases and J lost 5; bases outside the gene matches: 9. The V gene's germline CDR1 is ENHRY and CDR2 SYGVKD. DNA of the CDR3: TGTGCCATCAGGAAGGGGGCTGCAGATTATGGCTACACCTTC. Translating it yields CAIRKGAADYGYTF.

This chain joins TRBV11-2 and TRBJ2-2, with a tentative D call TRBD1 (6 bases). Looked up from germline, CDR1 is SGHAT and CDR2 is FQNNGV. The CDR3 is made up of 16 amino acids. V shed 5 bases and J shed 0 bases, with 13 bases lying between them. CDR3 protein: CASSPRGGANTGELFF. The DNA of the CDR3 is TGTGCCAGCAGCCCCCGAGGGGGTGCGAACACCGGGGAGCTGTTTTTT.

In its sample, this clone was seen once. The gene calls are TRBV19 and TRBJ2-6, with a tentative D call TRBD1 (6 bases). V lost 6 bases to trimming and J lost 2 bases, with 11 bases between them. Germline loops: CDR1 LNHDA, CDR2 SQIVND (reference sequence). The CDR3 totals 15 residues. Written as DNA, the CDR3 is TGTGCCAGTAGATCACAGGGAGCTGGGGCCAACGTCCTGACTTTC. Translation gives CASRSQGAGANVLTF.

The CDR3 region is CASSWDSNYGYTF. CDR3 bases: TGTGCCAGCAGCTGGGACAGCAACTATGGCTACACCTTC. This chain connects TRBV11-2 to TRBJ1-2; 7 bases align to TRBD1. Germline V CDR1 and CDR2: SGHAT, FQNNGV. J was trimmed by 2 bases and V by 4 bases; bases with no gene match: 1. There are 13 residues in the CDR3.

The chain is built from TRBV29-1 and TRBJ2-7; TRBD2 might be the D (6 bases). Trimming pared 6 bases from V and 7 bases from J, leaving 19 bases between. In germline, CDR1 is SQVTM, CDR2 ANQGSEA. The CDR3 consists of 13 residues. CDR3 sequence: CSVRGSGPGEQYF. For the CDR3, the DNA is TGCAGCGTCCGGGGGTCAGGGCCAGGGGAGCAGTACTTC.

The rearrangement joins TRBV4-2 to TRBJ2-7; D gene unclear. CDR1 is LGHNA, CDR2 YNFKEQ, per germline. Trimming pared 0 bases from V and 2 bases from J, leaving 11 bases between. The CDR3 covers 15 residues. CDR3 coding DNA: TGTGCCAGCAGCCAAGAAAGGTCGCTAGCCTACGAGCAGTACTTC. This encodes CASSQERSLAYEQYF.

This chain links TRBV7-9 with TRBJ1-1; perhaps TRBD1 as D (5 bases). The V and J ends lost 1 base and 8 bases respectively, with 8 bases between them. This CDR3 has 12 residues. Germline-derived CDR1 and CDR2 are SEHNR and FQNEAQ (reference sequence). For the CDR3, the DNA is TGTGCCAGCAGCTTAGGCGACAGCGAAGCTTTCTTT. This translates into CASSLGDSEAFF.

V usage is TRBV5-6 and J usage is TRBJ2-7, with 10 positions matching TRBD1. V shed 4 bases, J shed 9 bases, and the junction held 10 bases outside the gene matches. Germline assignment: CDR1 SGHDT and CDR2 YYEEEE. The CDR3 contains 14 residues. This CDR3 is CASSARDRGAWQYF. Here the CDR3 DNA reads TGTGCCAGCAGCGCCCGGGACAGGGGAGCTTGGCAGTACTTC.